The entry below gives a single T cell receptor beta chain sequence along with its context. The sample originates from a study of T cell repertoires in cytomegalovirus infection. Overall study context: CMV infection together with matching HLA type was indicated by public TCR beta signatures.

One entry per CDR3 protein results from TCRdb running MiXCR on the reads. Among over 300,000 distinct CDR3 sequences listed, 15% to 20% were seen once. This CDR3 region has 15 residues. Between the trimmed V and J ends, which lost 5 bases and 0 bases, there was a span of 12 bases. Germline values: CDR1 LNHDA, CDR2 SQIVND (reference sequence). The source material was PBMCs. The chain is built from TRBV19 and TRBJ2-3; D is uncertain. The sequence was collected from a human donor in good health (CMV status not recorded). Some clones in this sample may be carry-over from other donors' samples. The CDR3 is CASSPRSRSTDTQYF. The DNA for the CDR3 is TGTGCCAGTAGTCCTAGGTCCCGGAGCACAGATACGCAGTATTTT.